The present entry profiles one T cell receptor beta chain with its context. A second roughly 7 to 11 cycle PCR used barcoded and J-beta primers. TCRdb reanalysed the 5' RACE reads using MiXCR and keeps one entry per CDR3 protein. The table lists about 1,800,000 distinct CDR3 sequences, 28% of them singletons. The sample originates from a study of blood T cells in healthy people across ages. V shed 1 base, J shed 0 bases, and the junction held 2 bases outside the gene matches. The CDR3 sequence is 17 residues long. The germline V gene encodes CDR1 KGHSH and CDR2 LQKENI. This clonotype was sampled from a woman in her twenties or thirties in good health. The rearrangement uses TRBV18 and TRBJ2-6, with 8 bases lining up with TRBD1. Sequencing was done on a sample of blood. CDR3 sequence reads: CASSPRQGISGANVLTF. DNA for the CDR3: TGTGCCAGCTCACCACGACAGGGGATCTCTGGGGCCAACGTCCTGACTTTC.